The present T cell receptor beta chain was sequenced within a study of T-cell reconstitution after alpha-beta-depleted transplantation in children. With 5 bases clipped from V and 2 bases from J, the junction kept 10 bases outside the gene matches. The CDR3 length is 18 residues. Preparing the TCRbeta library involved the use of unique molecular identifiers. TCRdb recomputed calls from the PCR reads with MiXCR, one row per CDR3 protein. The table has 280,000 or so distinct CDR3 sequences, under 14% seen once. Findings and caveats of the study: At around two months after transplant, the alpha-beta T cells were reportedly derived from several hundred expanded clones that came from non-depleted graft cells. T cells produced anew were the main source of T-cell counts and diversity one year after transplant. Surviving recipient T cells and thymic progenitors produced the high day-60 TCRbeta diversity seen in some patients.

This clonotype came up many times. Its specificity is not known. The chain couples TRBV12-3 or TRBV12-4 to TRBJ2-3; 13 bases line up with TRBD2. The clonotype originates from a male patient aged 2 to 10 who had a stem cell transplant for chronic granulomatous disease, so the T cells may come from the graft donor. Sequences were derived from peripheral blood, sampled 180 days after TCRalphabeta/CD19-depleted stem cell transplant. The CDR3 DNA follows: TGTGCCAGCAGTCTCCGACTAGCGGGAGGCCCATTCACAGATACGCAGTATTTT. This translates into CASSLRLAGGPFTDTQYF.